Shown below are 14 T cell receptor beta chains from a single sample sequenced in a study of graft-versus-host responses after intestinal transplantation. No antigen is known for these receptors. Only in-frame clones appear in the TCRdb table, and some are missing; sequencing was by immunoSEQ multiplex PCR. This table has around 130,000 clones, 85% to 95% appearing once. The source material was unstimulated CD4+ T cells sorted from spleen or lymph node cells, sampled before intestinal transplant. The receptors shown here come from a human donor who received an intestinal transplant.

The J gene is TRBJ2-7, the V gene TRBV11-2; the D call may be TRBD1 or TRBD2 (6 bases each). V dropped 5 bases and J dropped 5 bases, with 13 bases sitting between them. Germline CDR1 and CDR2: SGHAT and FQNNGV. CDR3 length: 13 amino acids. CDR3 sequence (DNA): TGTGCCAGCAGCACAGGGAGGAGCAACGAGCAGTACTTC. It is translated as CASSTGRSNEQYF.

This chain connects TRBV6-1 to TRBJ2-1; D is undetermined. CDR3 length: 15 amino acids. Germline V gene lookup returns CDR1 MNHNS and CDR2 SASEGT. V lost 3 bases to trimming and J lost 0 bases, with 9 bases between them. The chain's CDR3 is CASSDPQRSYNEQFF. CDR3 nucleotide sequence: TGTGCCAGCAGTGATCCGCAACGCTCCTACAATGAGCAGTTCTTC.

V is TRBV19 and J is TRBJ1-2, with D hard to call. The germline V gene encodes CDR1 LNHDA and CDR2 SQIVND (reference sequence). V shed 1 base and J shed 2 bases, with 11 bases lying between them. The CDR3 totals 15 residues. The CDR3 DNA is TGTGCCAGTAGTATAGTAGGGCAGCTAAACTATGGCTACACCTTC. Amino acid sequence: CASSIVGQLNYGYTF. Using reference TRBV19 and TRBJ1-2 for the parts outside the CDR3, the full variable domain is DGGITQSPKYLFRKEGQNVTLSCEQNLNHDAMYWYRQDPGQGLRLIYYSQIVNDFQKGDIAEGYSVSREKKESFPLTVTSAQKNPTAFYLCASSIVGQLNYGYTFGSGTRLTVV.

This chain connects TRBV5-6 to TRBJ1-5; 8 positions agree with TRBD1. J lost 4 bases, V lost 0 bases, and 9 bases had no gene match. The CDR3 loop spans 17 amino acids. Germline V gene sequence: CDR1 SGHDT, CDR2 YYEEEE. CDR3 amino acids: CASSLAVGTGWNQPQHF. The CDR3 coding sequence is TGTGCCAGCAGCTTGGCCGTCGGGACAGGATGGAATCAGCCCCAGCATTTT.

The V and J genes are TRBV25-1 and TRBJ2-7, with 7 bases identical to TRBD1. This CDR3 region has 14 residues. The germline gives CDR1 MGHDK, CDR2 SYGVNS. J gave up 2 bases and V 6 bases, and 7 bases lay outside the gene matches. The DNA of the CDR3 is TGTGCCAGCAGCGGAGACAGGGCCCCCTACGAGCAGTACTTC. Translating it yields CASSGDRAPYEQYF.

The J gene is TRBJ1-2, the V gene TRBV11-2, with D uncertain. The CDR3 runs 14 residues. Trimming took 2 bases from V and 6 from J, leaving 13 bases between them. From germline, CDR1 is SGHAT and CDR2 FQNNGV. CDR3 in amino acids: CASSLTPSRDGYTF. CDR3 sequence (DNA): TGTGCCAGCAGCTTAACCCCATCCCGAGATGGCTACACCTTC.

This sequence joins TRBV4-1 and TRBJ1-3; 10 nucleotides align to TRBD1. The germline gives CDR1 MGHRA, CDR2 YSYEKL. V trimming: 1 base; J trimming: 3 bases; junction bases outside the gene matches: 3. The CDR3 sequence is 16 residues long. The CDR3 nucleotides read TGCGCCAGCAGCCAAGGGGACAGGGGCTTTGGAAACACCATATATTTT. Residues: CASSQGDRGFGNTIYF.

The chain combines TRBV5-1 with TRBJ1-2, with TRBD1 matching over 11 bases. J lost 3 bases, V lost 0 bases, and 4 bases had no gene match. CDR3 length: 16 amino acids. Germline assignment: CDR1 SGHRS and CDR2 YFSETQ. This chain's CDR3 is CASSLGGQGVYYGYTF. CDR3 in DNA: TGCGCCAGCAGCTTGGGGGGACAGGGGGTTTACTATGGCTACACCTTC. The whole variable domain, filled in from reference TRBV5-1 and TRBJ1-2, reads KAGVTQTPRYLIKTRGQQVTLSCSPISGHRSVSWYQQTPGQGLQFLFEYFSETQRNKGNFPGRFSGRQFSNSRSEMNVSTLELGDSALYLCASSLGGQGVYYGYTFGSGTRLTVV.

The CDR3 loop is CASSPGTSGGPETQYF. In nucleotides, the CDR3 is TGTGCCAGCTCACCAGGGACTAGCGGGGGACCCGAGACCCAGTACTTC. V is TRBV18 and J is TRBJ2-5; 14 bases map to TRBD2. With V trimmed by 2 bases and J by 5 bases, 4 bases remained unmatched. Germline values: CDR1 KGHSH, CDR2 LQKENI. The CDR3 sequence is 16 residues long.

The rearrangement joins TRBV9 to TRBJ2-3; D may correspond to TRBD1 or TRBD2 (5 bases each). Trimming took 0 bases from V and 4 from J, leaving 9 bases between them. CDR3 length: 14 residues. Germline V lookup: CDR1 SGDLS, CDR2 YYNGEE. CDR3 bases: TGTGCCAGCAGCGTAGGAGGGGCCCCAGATACGCAGTATTTT. Translation: CASSVGGAPDTQYF.

V usage is TRBV7-9 and J usage is TRBJ2-5; D possibly uses TRBD1 or TRBD2 (5 bases each). The end of the DNA is better explained by TRBJ2-7, so the J call may be wrong. The CDR3 has 15 amino acids. Germline lookup yields CDR1 SEHNR and CDR2 FQNEAQ (reference sequence). CDR3 loop: CASSLLWDGADEQYF. The CDR3 coding sequence is TGTGCCAGCAGCTTACTGTGGGACGGGGCCGACGAGCAGTACTTC.

The chain uses TRBV11-2 and TRBJ1-5; tentatively, D is TRBD1 (5 bases). The CDR3 is 14 amino acids. From germline, CDR1 is SGHAT and CDR2 FQNNGV. Trimming cost V 5 bases and J 2 bases, with 10 bases left between them. Written as DNA, the CDR3 is TGTGCCAGCAGCACCGGACACCGCAATCAGCCCCAGCATTTT. It encodes CASSTGHRNQPQHF.

V gene TRBV5-1 combines with J gene TRBJ2-7; TRBD1 might be the D (6 bases). V was shortened by 2 bases and J by 1 base, with 10 bases between the two germline ends. The CDR3 has 14 residues. Germline V gives CDR1 SGHRS, CDR2 YFSETQ. This CDR3 is CASSLSRGSYEQYF. For the CDR3, the DNA is TGCGCCAGCAGCTTAAGCAGGGGATCCTACGAGCAGTACTTC. The entire variable domain, with the rest obtained from reference TRBV5-1 and TRBJ2-7, is as follows: KAGVTQTPRYLIKTRGQQVTLSCSPISGHRSVSWYQQTPGQGLQFLFEYFSETQRNKGNFPGRFSGRQFSNSRSEMNVSTLELGDSALYLCASSLSRGSYEQYFGPGTRLTVT.

This clone has only a few counts. The gene calls are TRBV7-2 and TRBJ2-3; D is unresolved. The CDR3 has 11 amino acids. Germline V CDR1 and CDR2: SGHTA, FQGNSA. V gave up 2 bases and J gave up 6 bases, with 3 bases separating them. CDR3 sequence reads: CASSLWDTQYF. CDR3 coding DNA: TGTGCCAGCAGCTTATGGGATACGCAGTATTTT.